Below are 26 T cell receptor beta chains sequenced from a single sample in a study of shared clonotypes between healthy human individuals. The repertoire was sequenced with immunoSEQ multiplex PCR; TCRdb's copy has only in-frame clones and lacks some. The sample consists of 2 million to 3 million clones, around nine tenths of them appearing once. The sequenced material came from naive CD4+ T cells sorted from blood. Subset of the sample: CD45RA+ positively selected. These TCRs come from a young man in good health.

V usage is TRBV7-9 and J usage is TRBJ1-1; perhaps TRBD1 as D (5 bases). The CDR3 sequence is 14 residues long. The V end was cut by 5 bases, the J end by 2 bases, with 12 bases between. Germline V CDR1 and CDR2: SEHNR, FQNEAQ (reference sequence). The CDR3 reads CASSPSGVNTEAFF. The DNA for the CDR3 is TGTGCCAGCAGCCCCTCGGGGGTAAACACTGAAGCTTTCTTT. The complete variable domain, with remaining parts taken from reference TRBV7-9 and TRBJ1-1, reads DTGVSQNPRHKITKRGQNVTFRCDPISEHNRLYWYRQTLGQGPEFLTYFQNEAQLEKSRLLSDRFSAERPKGSFSTLEIQRTEQGDSAMYLCASSPSGVNTEAFFGQGTRLTVV.

The J gene is TRBJ1-6, the V gene TRBV30; a possible D gene is TRBD1 (5 bases). Germline CDR1 reads GTSNPN; CDR2 reads SVGIG (reference sequence). This CDR3 is 13 amino acids long. V was pared by 8 bases and J by 5 bases, with 13 bases between. CDR3 nucleotide sequence: TGTGCCGTAGTGGGGGAGCATAATTCACCCCTCCACTTT. Translating gives CAVVGEHNSPLHF.

The chain is built from TRBV27 and TRBJ2-7; D perhaps matches TRBD1 (6 bases). This CDR3 is built from 14 residues. Looked up from germline, CDR1 is MNHEY and CDR2 is SMNVEV (reference sequence). V gave up 5 bases and J gave up 3 bases, with 14 bases separating them. CDR3 protein: CASSRQVSLYEQYF. The CDR3, as DNA: TGTGCCAGCAGTCGACAGGTTTCCCTCTACGAGCAGTACTTC.

CDR3 protein: CASSGAVRISPYEQYF. For the CDR3, the DNA is TGTGCCAGCAGCGGAGCCGTCCGTATCAGCCCCTACGAGCAGTACTTC. The chain uses TRBV21-1 and TRBJ2-7; TRBD2, the table's D call, lacks a check against the DNA. TRBV21-1 is shown as a pseudogene. This CDR3 spans 16 amino acids.

The rearrangement joins TRBV10-3 to TRBJ2-1; TRBD2 might be the D (6 bases). The CDR3 is 16 residues long. Germline-derived CDR1 and CDR2 are ENHRY and SYGVKD. The V end lost 0 bases, the J end lost 3 bases, and 12 bases lay between the germline ends. CDR3: CAISESGTGHYNEQFF. The CDR3 DNA is TGTGCCATCAGTGAGTCAGGGACTGGGCACTACAATGAGCAGTTCTTC.

This chain joins TRBV5-3 and TRBJ2-1; D possibly corresponds to TRBD1 (6 bases). TRBV5-3 is an ORF; its function is uncertain. CDR3 size: 17 residues. Trimming cost V 4 bases and J 9 bases, with 26 bases left between them. CDR3 nucleotide sequence: TGTGCCAGAAGCCGGACCCAGGGGCCTTTCAGGGCTGGTGAGCAGTTCTTC. Encoded protein: CARSRTQGPFRAGEQFF.

The chain couples TRBV7-9 to TRBJ2-7; 10 bases align to TRBD1. The germline V gene encodes CDR1 SEHNR and CDR2 FQNEAQ (reference sequence). The junction had 11 bases not matched to a gene; V was cut back by 5 bases and J by 1 base. The CDR3 has 17 residues. Here the CDR3 DNA reads TGTGCCAGCAGCCGTATGGGGACAGGGGCTTCTTCCTACGAGCAGTACTTC. Its translation: CASSRMGTGASSYEQYF. Full variable domain (missing parts from reference TRBV7-9 and TRBJ2-7): DTGVSQNPRHKITKRGQNVTFRCDPISEHNRLYWYRQTLGQGPEFLTYFQNEAQLEKSRLLSDRFSAERPKGSFSTLEIQRTEQGDSAMYLCASSRMGTGASSYEQYFGPGTRLTVT.

Only a few counts were recorded for this clone. The chain has TRBV9 and TRBJ2-7; D possibly matches TRBD1 or TRBD2 (5 bases each). Germline lookup yields CDR1 SGDLS and CDR2 YYNGEE. The CDR3 has 13 amino acids. The ends were cut back, 2 bases at V and 6 bases at J, with 12 bases in the middle. CDR3 coding DNA: TGTGCCAGCAGCGTGGGGACGGACCTCGAGCAGTACTTC. As protein: CASSVGTDLEQYF. Together with reference TRBV9 and TRBJ2-7, the CDR3 gives the full variable domain: DSGVTQTPKHLITATGQRVTLRCSPRSGDLSVYWYQQSLDQGLQFLIQYYNGEERAKGNILERFSAQQFPDLHSELNLSSLELGDSALYFCASSVGTDLEQYFGPGTRLTVT.

The chain is built from TRBV27 and TRBJ1-1, with D possibly TRBD1 on 6 matching bases. CDR3 size: 15 residues. With 3 bases removed from V and 0 bases from J, the gap between germline ends came to 11 bases. Per germline, CDR1 MNHEY and CDR2 SMNVEV (reference sequence). CDR3 in amino acids: CASSLSGHLNTEAFF. The CDR3 nucleotides read TGTGCCAGCAGTTTGTCGGGACACCTGAACACTGAAGCTTTCTTT.

V is TRBV5-1 and J is TRBJ2-2; D call uncertain. Trimming removed 2 bases at V and 4 bases at J, with 12 bases between. The CDR3 spans 15 residues. Germline CDR1 SGHRS, CDR2 YFSETQ. In nucleotides, the CDR3 is TGCGCCAGCAGCTTCACAACTCCGGGCACCGGGGAGCTGTTTTTT. Protein: CASSFTTPGTGELFF.

The rearrangement joins TRBV9 to TRBJ2-2, with a possible D match to TRBD1 (6 bases). Germline values: CDR1 SGDLS, CDR2 YYNGEE. This CDR3 has 16 residues. V was trimmed by 1 base and J by 0 bases, leaving 10 bases between them. The CDR3 nucleotides are TGTGCCAGCAGCGTAAGGGGGAGAGCGAACACCGGGGAGCTGTTTTTT. Residues: CASSVRGRANTGELFF.

With respect to this clone: Within the sample, other DNA sequences also encode this same CDR3. This chain joins TRBV7-2 and TRBJ2-7, with 8 bases matching TRBD2. CDR1 and CDR2 (germline): SGHTA, FQGNSA. The V and J ends lost 0 bases and 4 bases, in that order; junction bases with no gene match: 5. The CDR3 extends over 15 amino acids. The CDR3 loop is CASSLAGLAAYEQYF. CDR3 nucleotides: TGTGCCAGCAGCTTAGCCGGACTAGCCGCTTACGAGCAGTACTTC.

This clone was detected only a few times. V is TRBV29-1 and J is TRBJ1-5; no clear D. The CDR3 is 12 residues long. V lost 4 bases, J lost 5 bases, and 9 bases lay in between. The germline gives CDR1 SQVTM, CDR2 ANQGSEA. CDR3 amino acids: CSVVYGDQPQHF. As DNA, the CDR3 is TGCAGCGTTGTGTACGGGGATCAGCCCCAGCATTTT. Full variable domain (remainder filled in from reference TRBV29-1 and TRBJ1-5): SAVISQKPSRDICQRGTSLTIQCQVDSQVTMMFWYRQQPGQSLTLIATANQGSEATYESGFVIDKFPISRPNLTFSTLTVSNMSPEDSSIYLCSVVYGDQPQHFGDGTRLSIL.

This chain connects TRBV7-6 to TRBJ2-7; the D gene could be TRBD1 or TRBD2 (5 bases each). The CDR3 extends over 14 amino acids. V lost 1 base to trimming and J lost 0 bases, with 7 bases between them. The V gene's germline CDR1 is SGHVS and CDR2 FNYEAQ. The CDR3 DNA sequence: TGTGCCAGCAGCTTAGGGGGGTACTCCTACGAGCAGTACTTC. Encoded protein: CASSLGGYSYEQYF.

The gene calls are TRBV4-1 and TRBJ2-7; 8 positions match TRBD1. The CDR3 is made up of 14 amino acids. Trimming cost V 2 bases and J 4 bases; bases outside gene matches: 4. Germline-derived CDR1 and CDR2 are MGHRA and YSYEKL. The CDR3 is CASSQRTGRYEQYF. CDR3 coding DNA: TGCGCCAGCAGCCAAAGGACAGGGAGATACGAGCAGTACTTC.

This clone was seen only once. The CDR3 DNA reads TGTGCCAGCAGTCTACCTGGGGGTCCTTCCTACAATGAGCAGTTCTTC. Its protein product is CASSLPGGPSYNEQFF. The V gene is TRBV13, the J gene TRBJ2-1; D might be TRBD1 or TRBD2, each matching 5 bases. Trimming removed 6 bases at V and 1 base at J, with 16 bases between. The CDR3 is 16 residues long. CDR1 is PRHDT and CDR2 is FYEKMQ in the germline V gene (reference sequence).

As to this clone: Additional DNA sequences in this sample encode the identical CDR3. The gene calls are TRBV10-3 and TRBJ2-5; perhaps TRBD2 as D (6 bases). This CDR3 spans 13 amino acids. V lost 2 bases, J lost 4 bases, and 8 bases lay in between. Germline V gene sequence: CDR1 ENHRY, CDR2 SYGVKD. DNA for the CDR3: TGTGCCATCAGTGAGAGTAGCGGAGAGACCCAGTACTTC. Amino acids: CAISESSGETQYF.

This chain joins TRBV4-3 and TRBJ2-5, with 10 bases lining up with TRBD2. V dropped 1 base and J dropped 1; count of bases not matched to a gene: 3. This CDR3 has 16 amino acids. The germline gives CDR1 LGHNA, CDR2 YSLEER. As DNA, the CDR3 is TGCGCCAGCAGCCAAGGGCTAGCGGGAGCCCAAGAGACCCAGTACTTC. The encoded protein is CASSQGLAGAQETQYF.

V and J are TRBV10-2 and TRBJ2-1; TRBD2 agrees at 13 bases. The V segment lost 8 bases and the J segment 4 bases; nucleotides outside the gene matches: 5. This CDR3 region has 15 residues. CDR1 and CDR2 (germline): WSHSY, SAAADI. The CDR3 sequence: CASHGTSGVYNEQFF. As DNA, the CDR3 is TGCGCCAGCCATGGGACTAGCGGGGTTTACAATGAGCAGTTCTTC.

The V and J genes are TRBV6-4 and TRBJ1-6; D gene unclear. Germline assignment: CDR1 MRHNA and CDR2 SNTAGT. Trimming removed 5 bases at V and 2 bases at J, with 16 bases between. The CDR3 is 17 amino acids. The CDR3 is CASSTLSGRTYNSPLHF. In nucleotides, the CDR3 is TGTGCCAGCAGTACCCTCAGCGGGAGGACCTATAATTCACCCCTCCACTTT.

The chain employs TRBV29-1 and TRBJ2-2, with a possible D match to TRBD2 (6 bases). V dropped 7 bases and J dropped 4 bases, with 22 bases sitting between them. CDR3 length equals 16 residues. CDR1 is SQVTM, CDR2 ANQGSEA, per germline. In nucleotides, the CDR3 is TGCAGCGCGGGGGTGCGGGGCAGGGAAAGCACCGGGGAGCTGTTTTTT. Amino acid sequence: CSAGVRGRESTGELFF.

About this clone itself: The sample holds other DNA sequences that translate to the same CDR3. The chain is built from TRBV2 and TRBJ2-5; D gene uncertain. CDR3 length: 11 residues. V shed 4 bases and J shed 1 base, with 1 base lying between them. CDR1 and CDR2 (germline): SNHLY, FYNNEI. CDR3 coding DNA: TGTGCCAGCAGTGTCCAAGAGACCCAGTACTTC. This encodes CASSVQETQYF.

The chain uses TRBV30 and TRBJ1-6; the match to TRBD1 covers 7 bases. Germline-derived CDR1 and CDR2 are GTSNPN and SVGIG (reference sequence). J gave up 8 bases and V 7 bases, and 5 bases lay outside the gene matches. The CDR3 is 12 amino acids. Here the CDR3 reads CAYSTGDSPLHF. CDR3 DNA: TGTGCCTACAGTACAGGGGATTCACCCCTCCACTTT.

This chain connects TRBV28 to TRBJ1-2; D unclear. The CDR3 totals 15 residues. Germline loops: CDR1 MDHEN, CDR2 SYDVKM. V shed 3 bases and J shed 3 bases, with 14 bases lying between them. CDR3 nucleotide sequence: TGTGCCAGCAGTTTGAGGGATTTGTCCTACTATGGCTACACCTTC. Encoded protein: CASSLRDLSYYGYTF.

With respect to this clone: This sample also contains other DNA sequences that code for the same CDR3. V and J are TRBV5-1 and TRBJ1-4; TRBD1 might be the D (6 bases). CDR1 and CDR2 (germline): SGHRS, YFSETQ. V was pared by 0 bases and J by 3 bases, with 9 bases between. The CDR3 is 15 residues long. The CDR3: CASSLGRGPNEKLFF. The DNA of the CDR3 is TGCGCCAGCAGCTTGGGTCGGGGGCCTAATGAAAAACTGTTTTTT.

The J gene is TRBJ2-2, the V gene TRBV7-2, with 7 nucleotides matching TRBD1. V was clipped by 1 base and J by 6 bases; unmatched bases: 8. Germline CDR1 SGHTA, CDR2 FQGNSA. The CDR3 runs 16 residues. CDR3 region: CASSLGLGGEAGELFF. As DNA, the CDR3 is TGTGCCAGCAGCTTAGGTTTAGGGGGCGAGGCCGGGGAGCTGTTTTTT.